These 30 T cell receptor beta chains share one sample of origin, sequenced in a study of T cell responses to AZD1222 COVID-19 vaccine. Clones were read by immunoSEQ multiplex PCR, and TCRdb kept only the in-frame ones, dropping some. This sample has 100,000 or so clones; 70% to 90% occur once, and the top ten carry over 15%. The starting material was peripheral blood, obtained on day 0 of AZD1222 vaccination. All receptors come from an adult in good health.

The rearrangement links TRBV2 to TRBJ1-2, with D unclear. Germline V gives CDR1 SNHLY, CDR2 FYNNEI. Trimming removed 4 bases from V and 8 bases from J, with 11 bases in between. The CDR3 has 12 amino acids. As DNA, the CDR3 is TGTGCCAGCAGTGCCCCTCCGGCGGGCTACACCTTC. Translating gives CASSAPPAGYTF.

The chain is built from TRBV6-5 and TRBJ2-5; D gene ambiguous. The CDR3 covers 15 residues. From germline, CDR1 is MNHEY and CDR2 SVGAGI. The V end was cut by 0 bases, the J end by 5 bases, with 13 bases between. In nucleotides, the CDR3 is TGTGCCAGCAGTTACTCGATGGCAGGACCGGAGACCCAGTACTTC. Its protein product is CASSYSMAGPETQYF.

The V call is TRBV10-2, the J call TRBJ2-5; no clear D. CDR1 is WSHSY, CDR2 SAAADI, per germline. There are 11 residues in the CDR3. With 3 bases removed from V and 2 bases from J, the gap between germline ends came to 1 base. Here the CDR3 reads CASSDQETQYF. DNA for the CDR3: TGCGCCAGCAGTGATCAAGAGACCCAGTACTTC.

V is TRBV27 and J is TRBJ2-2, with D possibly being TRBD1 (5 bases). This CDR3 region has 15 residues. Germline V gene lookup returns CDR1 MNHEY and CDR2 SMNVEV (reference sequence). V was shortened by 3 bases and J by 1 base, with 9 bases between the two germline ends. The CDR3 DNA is TGTGCCAGCAGTTTGGTAGGGGTGAACACCGGGGAGCTGTTTTTT. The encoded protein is CASSLVGVNTGELFF.

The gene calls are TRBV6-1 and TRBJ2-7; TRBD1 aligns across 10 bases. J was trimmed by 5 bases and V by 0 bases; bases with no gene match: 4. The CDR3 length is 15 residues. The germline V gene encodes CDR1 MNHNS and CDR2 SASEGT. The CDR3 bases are TGTGCCAGCAGTGAAGCGGGGACAGGGGATGACGAGCAGTACTTC. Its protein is CASSEAGTGDDEQYF.

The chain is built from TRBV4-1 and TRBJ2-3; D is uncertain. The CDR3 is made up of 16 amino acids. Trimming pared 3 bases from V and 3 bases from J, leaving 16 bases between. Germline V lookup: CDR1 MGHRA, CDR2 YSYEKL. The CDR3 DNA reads TGCGCCAGCAGCCACTATATCGGCCACGGGACAGATACGCAGTATTTT. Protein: CASSHYIGHGTDTQYF.

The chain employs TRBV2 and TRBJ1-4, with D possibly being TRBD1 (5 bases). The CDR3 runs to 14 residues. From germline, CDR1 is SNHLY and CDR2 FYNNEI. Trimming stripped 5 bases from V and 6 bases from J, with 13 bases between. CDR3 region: CASSRDVRDEKLFF. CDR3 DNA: TGTGCCAGCAGTCGGGACGTGAGGGATGAAAAACTGTTTTTT.

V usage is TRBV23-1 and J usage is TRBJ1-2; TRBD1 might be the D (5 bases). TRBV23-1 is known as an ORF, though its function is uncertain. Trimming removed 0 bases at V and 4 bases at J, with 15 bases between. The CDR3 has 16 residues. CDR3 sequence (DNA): TGCGCCAGCAGTCAATCGATGCCAGGGTGTTCCTATGGCTACACCTTC. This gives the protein CASSQSMPGCSYGYTF.

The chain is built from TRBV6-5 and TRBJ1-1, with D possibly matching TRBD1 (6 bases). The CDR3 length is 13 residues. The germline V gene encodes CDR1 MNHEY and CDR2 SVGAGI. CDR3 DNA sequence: TGTACCTCCTACGGGGGGCAAAACACTGAAGCTTTCTTT. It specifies CTSYGGQNTEAFF.

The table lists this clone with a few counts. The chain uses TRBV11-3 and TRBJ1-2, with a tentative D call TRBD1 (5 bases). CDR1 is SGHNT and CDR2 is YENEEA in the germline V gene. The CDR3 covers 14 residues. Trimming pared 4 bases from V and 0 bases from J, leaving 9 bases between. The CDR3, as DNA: TGTGCCAGCAGCTGGGGGGAAACTAACTATGGCTACACCTTC. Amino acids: CASSWGETNYGYTF.

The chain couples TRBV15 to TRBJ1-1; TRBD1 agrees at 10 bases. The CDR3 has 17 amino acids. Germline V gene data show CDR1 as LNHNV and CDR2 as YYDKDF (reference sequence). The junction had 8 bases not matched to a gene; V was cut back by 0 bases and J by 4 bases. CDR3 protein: CATSRDSFGTGVTEAFF. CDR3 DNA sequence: TGTGCCACCAGCAGAGACTCCTTCGGGACAGGGGTCACTGAAGCTTTCTTT. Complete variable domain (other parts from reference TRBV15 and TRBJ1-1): DAMVIQNPRYQVTQFGKPVTLSCSQTLNHNVMYWYQQKSSQAPKLLFHYYDKDFNNEADTPDNFQSRRPNTSFCFLDIRSPGLGDTAMYLCATSRDSFGTGVTEAFFGQGTRLTVV.

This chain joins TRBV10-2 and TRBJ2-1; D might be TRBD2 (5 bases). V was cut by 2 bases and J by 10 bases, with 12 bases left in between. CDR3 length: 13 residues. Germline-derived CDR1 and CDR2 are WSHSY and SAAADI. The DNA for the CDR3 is TGCGCCAGCAGTGAGCAGGCGCGAGGGGAGCAGTTCTTC. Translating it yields CASSEQARGEQFF.

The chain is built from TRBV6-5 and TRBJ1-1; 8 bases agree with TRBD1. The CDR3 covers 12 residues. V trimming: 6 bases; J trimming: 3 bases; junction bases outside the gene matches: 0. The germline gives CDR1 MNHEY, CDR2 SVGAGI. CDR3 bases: TGTGCCAGCAGGACAGGGGACACTGAAGCTTTCTTT. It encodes CASRTGDTEAFF.

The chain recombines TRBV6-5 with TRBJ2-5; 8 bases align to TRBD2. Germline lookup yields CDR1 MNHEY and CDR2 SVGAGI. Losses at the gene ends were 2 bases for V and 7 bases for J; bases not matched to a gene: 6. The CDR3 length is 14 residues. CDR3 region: CASSYGTREGTQYF. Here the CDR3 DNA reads TGTGCCAGCAGTTACGGGACTAGGGAAGGGACCCAGTACTTC.

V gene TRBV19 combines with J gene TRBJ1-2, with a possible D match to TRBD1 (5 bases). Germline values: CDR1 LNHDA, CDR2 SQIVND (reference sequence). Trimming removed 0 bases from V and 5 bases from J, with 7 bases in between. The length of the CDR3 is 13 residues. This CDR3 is CASSIDRQYGYTF. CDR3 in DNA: TGTGCCAGTAGTATAGACCGACAGTATGGCTACACCTTC. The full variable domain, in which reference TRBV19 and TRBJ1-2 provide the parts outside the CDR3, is DGGITQSPKYLFRKEGQNVTLSCEQNLNHDAMYWYRQDPGQGLRLIYYSQIVNDFQKGDIAEGYSVSREKKESFPLTVTSAQKNPTAFYLCASSIDRQYGYTFGSGTRLTVV.

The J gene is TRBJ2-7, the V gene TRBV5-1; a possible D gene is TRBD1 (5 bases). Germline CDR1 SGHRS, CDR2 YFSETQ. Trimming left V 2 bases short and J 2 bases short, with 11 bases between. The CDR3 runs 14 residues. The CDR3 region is CASSLTGYTYEQYF. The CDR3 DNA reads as TGCGCCAGCAGCTTAACAGGTTACACCTACGAGCAGTACTTC.

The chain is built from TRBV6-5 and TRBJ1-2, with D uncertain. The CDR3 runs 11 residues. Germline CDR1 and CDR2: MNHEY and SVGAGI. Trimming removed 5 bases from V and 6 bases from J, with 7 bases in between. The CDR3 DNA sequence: TGTGCCAGCAGTCAGTACGATGGCTACACCTTC. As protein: CASSQYDGYTF.

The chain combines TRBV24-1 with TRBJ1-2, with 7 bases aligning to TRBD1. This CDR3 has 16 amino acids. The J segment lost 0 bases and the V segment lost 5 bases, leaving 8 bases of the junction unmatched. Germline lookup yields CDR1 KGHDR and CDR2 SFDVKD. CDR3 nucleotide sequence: TGTGCCACCAGTGGATGGGACAGCTCGACTAACTATGGCTACACCTTC. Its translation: CATSGWDSSTNYGYTF.

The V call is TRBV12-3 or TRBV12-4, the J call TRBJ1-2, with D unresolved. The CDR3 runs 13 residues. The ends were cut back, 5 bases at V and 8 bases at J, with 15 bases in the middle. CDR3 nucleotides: TGTGCCAGCAGTCCTACCTCAAGTTTAGGCTACACCTTC. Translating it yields CASSPTSSLGYTF.

CDR3 region: CASSPRSGNTIYF. The CDR3 DNA is TGTGCCAGCAGCCCCCGCTCTGGAAACACCATATATTTT. The V gene is TRBV3-1 (or the pseudogene TRBV3-2), the J gene TRBJ1-3; D uncertain. Trimming took 4 bases from V and 0 from J, leaving 4 bases between them. Germline lookup yields CDR1 LGHDT and CDR2 YNNKEL (reference sequence). The CDR3 is made up of 13 amino acids.

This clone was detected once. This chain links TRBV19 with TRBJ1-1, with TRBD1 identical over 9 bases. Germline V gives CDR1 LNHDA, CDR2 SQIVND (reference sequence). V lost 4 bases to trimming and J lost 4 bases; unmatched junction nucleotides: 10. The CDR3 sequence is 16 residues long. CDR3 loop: CASSRTGTGSGTEAFF. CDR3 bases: TGTGCCAGTAGTAGAACCGGGACAGGGTCCGGCACTGAAGCTTTCTTT.

The CDR3 reads CASSFSIPGGMNTEAFF. The CDR3 bases are TGTGCCAGCAGCTTTTCAATCCCAGGGGGTATGAACACTGAAGCTTTCTTT. This chain joins TRBV11-2 and TRBJ1-1; TRBD1 agrees at 7 bases. Germline V gives CDR1 SGHAT, CDR2 FQNNGV. CDR3 length: 17 residues. V shed 3 bases, J shed 0 bases, and the junction held 10 bases outside the gene matches.

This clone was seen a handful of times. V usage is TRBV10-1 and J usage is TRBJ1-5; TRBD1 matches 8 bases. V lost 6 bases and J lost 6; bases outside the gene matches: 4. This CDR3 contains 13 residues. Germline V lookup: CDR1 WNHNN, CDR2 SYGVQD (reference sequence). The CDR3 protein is CASSRDRSQPQHF. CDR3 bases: TGCGCCAGCAGCCGGGACAGGAGTCAGCCCCAGCATTTT.

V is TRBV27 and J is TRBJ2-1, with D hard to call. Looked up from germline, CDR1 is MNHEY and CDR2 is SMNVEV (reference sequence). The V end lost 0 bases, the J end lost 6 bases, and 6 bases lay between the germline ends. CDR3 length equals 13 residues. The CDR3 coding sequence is TGTGCCAGCAGTTTATCTAGCCCCAATGAGCAGTTCTTC. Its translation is CASSLSSPNEQFF.

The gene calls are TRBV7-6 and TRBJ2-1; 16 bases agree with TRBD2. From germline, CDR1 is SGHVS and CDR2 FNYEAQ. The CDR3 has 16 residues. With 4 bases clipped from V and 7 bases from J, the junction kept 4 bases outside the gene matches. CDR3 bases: TGTGCCAGCAGCTGGGGACTAGCGGGAGGGGGTAATGAGCAGTTCTTC. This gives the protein CASSWGLAGGGNEQFF.

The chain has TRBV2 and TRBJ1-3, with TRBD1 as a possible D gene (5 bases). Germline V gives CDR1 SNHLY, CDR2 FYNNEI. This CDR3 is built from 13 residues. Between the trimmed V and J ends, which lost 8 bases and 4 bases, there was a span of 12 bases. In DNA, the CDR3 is TGTGCCAGCCTGAGGACACTCGGAAACACCATATATTTT. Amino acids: CASLRTLGNTIYF. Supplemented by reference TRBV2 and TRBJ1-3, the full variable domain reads EPEVTQTPSHQVTQMGQEVILRCVPISNHLYFYWYRQILGQKVEFLVSFYNNEISEKSEIFDDQFSVERPDGSNFTLKIRSTKLEDSAMYFCASLRTLGNTIYFGEGSWLTVV.

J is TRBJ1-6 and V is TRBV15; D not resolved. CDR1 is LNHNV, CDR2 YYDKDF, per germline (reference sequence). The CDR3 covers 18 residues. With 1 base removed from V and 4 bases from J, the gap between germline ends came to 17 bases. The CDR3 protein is CATSRARGLRQYNSPLHF. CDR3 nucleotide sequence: TGTGCCACCAGCAGAGCGCGAGGATTAAGGCAGTATAATTCACCCCTCCACTTT.

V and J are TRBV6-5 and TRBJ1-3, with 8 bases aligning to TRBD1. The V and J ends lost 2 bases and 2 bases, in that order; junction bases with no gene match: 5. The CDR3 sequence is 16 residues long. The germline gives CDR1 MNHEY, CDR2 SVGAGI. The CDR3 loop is CASSYTRQGPGNTIYF. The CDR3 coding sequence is TGTGCCAGCAGTTACACACGACAGGGGCCTGGAAACACCATATATTTT.

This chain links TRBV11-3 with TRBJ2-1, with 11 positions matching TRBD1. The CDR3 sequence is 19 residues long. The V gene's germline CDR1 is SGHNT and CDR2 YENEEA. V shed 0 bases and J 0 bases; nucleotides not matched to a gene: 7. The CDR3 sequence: CASSLDQGGTGGSYNEQFF. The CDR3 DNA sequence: TGTGCCAGCAGCTTAGATCAAGGAGGGACAGGGGGCTCCTACAATGAGCAGTTCTTC.

The CDR3 protein is CASSSMPRVGNYGYTF. CDR3 sequence (DNA): TGCGCCAGCAGCTCCATGCCCCGAGTGGGCAACTATGGCTACACCTTC. The chain uses TRBV5-1 and TRBJ1-2; D unclear. Germline V lookup: CDR1 SGHRS, CDR2 YFSETQ. CDR3 length: 16 amino acids. Trimming cost V 3 bases and J 2 bases, with 17 bases left between them.